This TCR beta chain appears in the sequencing data of a study of human T cells and chemical hapten exposure. Germline V gene data show CDR1 as SGHAT and CDR2 as FQNNGV. With 1 base removed from V and 4 bases from J, the gap between germline ends came to 2 bases. This CDR3 is built from 13 residues. This clonotype was picked up many times. The antigen is not known. TCRdb re-called the RACE reads with MiXCR, one entry per CDR3 protein. The sample consists of around 110,000 distinct CDR3 sequences, 12% of them appearing once. Time point meaning: patch test 1, 2 weeks after DPC sensitization. Treatment given: therapeutic diphenylcyclopropenone sensitization with weekly scalp DPC. Venepuncture was done earlier than the placement of each patch test. Whole-study findings and limits: Clustering by CDR3 similarity yielded significantly more large clusters from expanded TCRs than controls.

V and J are TRBV11-2 and TRBJ2-6; D gene ambiguous. The TCR originated in a woman aged 50 to 60 with alopecia areata. Some clones in this sample may be carry-over from other donors' samples. The material was whole blood, obtained in connection with sensitization to the hapten diphenylcyclopropenone (DPC). This chain's CDR3 is CASSLAGANVLTF. The CDR3 coding sequence is TGTGCCAGCAGCTTAGCGGGGGCCAACGTCCTGACTTTC.